These 28 T cell receptor beta chains were sequenced from one sample in a study of T cell responses to AZD1222 COVID-19 vaccine (dated by TCRdb to the early 2020s). Per the publication, the time point label means: baseline before first vaccination. Libraries were constructed by the immunoSEQ multiplex PCR assay. Held by TCRdb, this immuneACCESS table contains in-frame sequences only and omits some clones. Under half of the omission traces to an unresolved V gene where checked; the cause of the rest is unknown. The sample contains 90,000 to 120,000 clones, 75% to 90% of them found a single time. The ten top clones hold around 20% of the sample. Sequenced here: peripheral blood, sampled on day 0 of AZD1222 vaccination. The receptor set was obtained from an adult in good health.

The chain has TRBV19 and TRBJ1-5; D perhaps matches TRBD1 (6 bases). Between the trimmed V and J ends, which lost 4 bases and 4 bases, there was a span of 8 bases. The germline gives CDR1 LNHDA, CDR2 SQIVND (reference sequence). The CDR3 loop spans 13 amino acids. The CDR3 protein is CASSTGENQPQHF. CDR3 nucleotide sequence: TGTGCCAGTAGTACAGGGGAAAATCAGCCCCAGCATTTT.

V and J are TRBV29-1 and TRBJ2-2; D is unresolved. Trimming removed 7 bases at V and 3 bases at J, with 6 bases between. Germline V CDR1 and CDR2: SQVTM, ANQGSEA. The CDR3 consists of 11 residues. The CDR3 is CSAQDTGELFF. Written as DNA, the CDR3 is TGCAGCGCTCAAGACACCGGGGAGCTGTTTTTT.

The rearrangement joins TRBV14 to TRBJ1-1, with 9 bases matching TRBD1. The J segment lost 4 bases and the V segment lost 3 bases, leaving 9 bases of the junction unmatched. Germline loops: CDR1 SGHDN, CDR2 FVKESK. The CDR3 is made up of 16 amino acids. The CDR3 loop reads CASSHSPGQGSTEAFF. CDR3 sequence (DNA): TGTGCCAGCAGCCATTCACCGGGACAGGGAAGCACTGAAGCTTTCTTT. Based on the CDR3 plus reference TRBV14 and TRBJ1-1, the full variable domain is EAGVTQFPSHSVIEKGQTVTLRCDPISGHDNLYWYRRVMGKEIKFLLHFVKESKQDESGMPNNRFLAERTGGTYSTLKVQPAELEDSGVYFCASSHSPGQGSTEAFFGQGTRLTVV.

The sample holds one count of this clone. The rearrangement uses TRBV6-6 and TRBJ1-6; tentatively, D is TRBD1 (5 bases). Germline CDR1 is MNHNY and CDR2 is SVGAGI (reference sequence). V was shortened by 5 bases and J by 0 bases, with 17 bases between the two germline ends. The CDR3 runs to 18 residues. DNA for the CDR3: TGTGCCAGCAGTCGACGGACGGGGCTTAGCTCCTATAATTCACCCCTCCACTTT. It translates to CASSRRTGLSSYNSPLHF.

The J gene is TRBJ1-1, the V gene TRBV28; D remains ambiguous. The CDR3 has 14 residues. Per the germline V gene, CDR1 is MDHEN and CDR2 is SYDVKM. The germline V and J ends were trimmed by 7 bases and 1 base, with 13 bases remaining between them. The CDR3 DNA is TGTGCCAGCACCCCGGGTCGGGCGAACACTGAAGCTTTCTTT. Protein sequence: CASTPGRANTEAFF.

The rearrangement uses TRBV2 and TRBJ1-1; TRBD1 matches 9 bases. The germline CDR1 and CDR2 sequences are SNHLY and FYNNEI. With V trimmed by 8 bases and J by 4 bases, 8 bases remained unmatched. The CDR3 runs 14 residues. This CDR3 is CASGRTGASTEAFF. The DNA of the CDR3 is TGTGCCAGCGGCCGGACAGGGGCAAGCACTGAAGCTTTCTTT.

V gene TRBV24-1 combines with J gene TRBJ1-5; the D gene is possibly TRBD1 (6 bases). Germline loops: CDR1 KGHDR, CDR2 SFDVKD. Trimming cost V 4 bases and J 4 bases, with 7 bases left between them. The CDR3 consists of 13 residues. The CDR3 nucleotides read TGTGCCACCAGTGACAGGGGTAATCAGCCCCAGCATTTT. Protein sequence: CATSDRGNQPQHF.

The chain recombines TRBV7-2 with TRBJ1-2; no clear D gene. The CDR3 contains 15 residues. Deletions cut 1 base from V and 2 bases from J, with 11 bases between. Germline-derived CDR1 and CDR2 are SGHTA and FQGNSA. DNA of the CDR3: TGTGCCAGCAGCTTAGGGCTTGGCAGGAACTATGGCTACACCTTC. Translated: CASSLGLGRNYGYTF.

The gene calls are TRBV5-1 and TRBJ1-1; D is unresolved. The germline V and J ends were trimmed by 0 bases and 0 bases, with 3 bases remaining between them. The CDR3 loop spans 13 amino acids. Germline assignment: CDR1 SGHRS and CDR2 YFSETQ. The CDR3: CASSLELNTEAFF. CDR3 in DNA: TGCGCCAGCAGCTTGGAGCTGAACACTGAAGCTTTCTTT.

The J gene is TRBJ2-1, the V gene TRBV27, with TRBD1 identical over 7 bases. The J segment lost 2 bases and the V segment lost 6 bases, leaving 1 base of the junction unmatched. The CDR3 is 13 amino acids. Germline V gives CDR1 MNHEY, CDR2 SMNVEV (reference sequence). CDR3 in amino acids: CASRQGAYNEQFF. CDR3 coding DNA: TGTGCCAGCAGGCAGGGGGCCTACAATGAGCAGTTCTTC.

The chain carries TRBV25-1 and TRBJ2-3; tentative D call: TRBD1 (5 bases). This CDR3 has 15 amino acids. V was shortened by 0 bases and J by 5 bases, with 12 bases between the two germline ends. Germline assignment: CDR1 MGHDK and CDR2 SYGVNS. CDR3 nucleotides: TGTGCCAGCAGTGAATATAGGGGCGAGAGAGATACGCAGTATTTT. This sequence encodes CASSEYRGERDTQYF.

This chain connects TRBV12-3 or TRBV12-4 to TRBJ1-1; unclear D gene. The V end was cut by 1 base, the J end by 11 bases, with 11 bases between. The CDR3 has 12 residues. Written as DNA, the CDR3 is TGTGCCAGCAGTTTAGTTGGTCAGAAGGCTTTCTTT. It codes for CASSLVGQKAFF.

This chain connects TRBV19 to TRBJ1-5; D gene ambiguous. CDR3 length equals 14 residues. V was shortened by 6 bases and J by 0 bases, with 9 bases between the two germline ends. In germline, CDR1 is LNHDA, CDR2 SQIVND (reference sequence). DNA for the CDR3: TGTGCCAGTAGATGGGGTTATAGCAATCAGCCCCAGCATTTT. It specifies CASRWGYSNQPQHF.

The rearrangement joins TRBV15 to TRBJ2-3; D may correspond to TRBD1 or TRBD2 (5 bases each). The germline CDR1 and CDR2 sequences are LNHNV and YYDKDF (reference sequence). The V end lost 1 base, the J end lost 3 bases, and 14 bases lay between the germline ends. This CDR3 is built from 16 residues. The CDR3 is CATSRGTRGGTDTQYF. CDR3 nucleotides: TGTGCCACCAGCAGAGGGACCCGGGGCGGGACAGATACGCAGTATTTT.

This chain connects TRBV18 to TRBJ1-4; 8 bases fit TRBD1. Looked up from germline, CDR1 is KGHSH and CDR2 is LQKENI. CDR3 length: 14 residues. The trim removed 2 bases at V and 7 bases at J, leaving 3 bases unmatched. CDR3: CASSPSGGSEKLFF. The CDR3 bases are TGTGCCAGCTCACCATCAGGGGGCAGTGAAAAACTGTTTTTT.

The V call is TRBV7-2, the J call TRBJ2-5; tentatively, D is TRBD2 (5 bases). This CDR3 comprises 16 residues. Trimming pared 5 bases from V and 5 bases from J, leaving 21 bases between. CDR1 is SGHTA and CDR2 is FQGNSA in the germline V gene. This CDR3 is CASSLAHTRRGETQYF. CDR3 in DNA: TGTGCCAGCAGCCTTGCCCATACTAGGCGTGGGGAGACCCAGTACTTC.

J is TRBJ2-2 and V is TRBV27; D is uncertain. CDR3 size: 15 residues. From germline, CDR1 is MNHEY and CDR2 SMNVEV (reference sequence). V lost 7 bases and J lost 1, with 13 bases in between. As DNA, the CDR3 is TGTGCCAGCACCCTTCGGGCGGTGAACACCGGGGAGCTGTTTTTT. Translating gives CASTLRAVNTGELFF.

The chain combines TRBV3-1 (or the pseudogene TRBV3-2) with TRBJ2-1, with 10 bases fitting TRBD2. This CDR3 has 14 residues. Per germline, CDR1 LGHDT and CDR2 YNNKEL (reference sequence). The V and J ends lost 4 bases and 7 bases, in that order; junction bases with no gene match: 4. The CDR3 sequence: CASSRTGLANEQFF. In DNA form, the CDR3 reads TGTGCCAGCAGCCGTACGGGACTAGCGAATGAGCAGTTCTTC.

This chain uses TRBV20-1 with TRBJ1-1, with D perhaps matching TRBD1 (6 bases). This CDR3 is 14 amino acids long. Germline loops: CDR1 DFQATT, CDR2 SNEGSKA (reference sequence). V was cut by 3 bases and J by 5 bases, with 16 bases left in between. CDR3 DNA sequence: TGCAGTGCTAGTGACACAGGGATGGGAACTGAAGCTTTCTTT. It translates to CSASDTGMGTEAFF.

The chain couples TRBV6-5 to TRBJ2-3, with 7 bases aligning to TRBD1. This CDR3 region has 14 residues. Germline CDR1 is MNHEY and CDR2 is SVGAGI. The ends lost 6 bases at V and 1 base at J; junction bases unmatched: 4. The CDR3 loop reads CASSRDRGTDTQYF. In nucleotides, the CDR3 is TGTGCCAGCAGCCGGGACAGAGGCACAGATACGCAGTATTTT.

The chain employs TRBV3-1 (or the pseudogene TRBV3-2) and TRBJ2-2; the D is unclear. V gave up 5 bases and J gave up 3 bases, with 10 bases separating them. The CDR3 is 14 amino acids. CDR1 LGHDT and CDR2 YNNKEL come from the germline V gene (reference sequence). The chain's CDR3 is CASSSLTHTGELFF. CDR3 DNA sequence: TGTGCCAGCAGCTCTCTAACACACACCGGGGAGCTGTTTTTT.

In nucleotides, the CDR3 is TGCGCCAGCAGCCAGATGGGACTAGCGACGAATGAGCAGTTCTTC. This encodes CASSQMGLATNEQFF. The chain uses TRBV4-1 and TRBJ2-1, with 10 nucleotides matching TRBD2. The V segment lost 3 bases and the J segment 7 bases; nucleotides outside the gene matches: 6. CDR3 length: 15 residues. Per germline, CDR1 MGHRA and CDR2 YSYEKL.

This chain connects TRBV11-2 to TRBJ1-6, with D possibly matching TRBD1 (5 bases). Trimming stripped 4 bases from V and 6 bases from J, with 13 bases between. Germline loops: CDR1 SGHAT, CDR2 FQNNGV. The CDR3 runs to 15 residues. The CDR3 DNA follows: TGTGCCAGCAGCTCGGGGACTGCGTTTAATTCACCCCTCCACTTT. This translates into CASSSGTAFNSPLHF.

The V and J genes are TRBV29-1 and TRBJ2-5; 7 nucleotides agree with TRBD1. The CDR3 spans 12 residues. Germline V CDR1 and CDR2: SQVTM, ANQGSEA. V was clipped by 7 bases and J by 3 bases; unmatched bases: 5. The CDR3 protein is CSGGTAEETQYF. The CDR3, as DNA: TGCAGCGGAGGGACAGCCGAAGAGACCCAGTACTTC.

This clone is large (0.1 to 1%) within its sample. The chain is built from TRBV21-1 and TRBJ1-1. TRBV21-1 is flagged as a pseudogene. The CDR3 has 10 residues. In DNA, the CDR3 is TGTGCCAGCAGGAACACTGAAGCTTTCTTT. This codes for CASRNTEAFF.

The V gene is TRBV19, the J gene TRBJ2-7; D may match TRBD1 or TRBD2 (5 bases each). The V and J ends lost 2 bases and 1 base respectively, with 15 bases between them. The CDR3 runs to 16 residues. Germline-derived CDR1 and CDR2 are LNHDA and SQIVND (reference sequence). CDR3 sequence: CASSIWGPGLSYEQYF. CDR3 nucleotides: TGTGCCAGTAGTATATGGGGACCGGGGTTATCCTACGAGCAGTACTTC.

The chain joins TRBV15 to TRBJ2-2, with D possibly TRBD1 on 6 matching bases. V was shortened by 5 bases and J by 6 bases, with 16 bases between the two germline ends. There are 15 residues in the CDR3. Looked up from germline, CDR1 is LNHNV and CDR2 is YYDKDF (reference sequence). In DNA form, the CDR3 reads TGTGCCACCAGCCCAGGAACAGGGTGGGCCGGGGAGCTGTTTTTT. Translation gives CATSPGTGWAGELFF.

Note on this clone: Other DNA sequences in the same sample also yield this CDR3. The chain uses TRBV6-5 and TRBJ2-2; TRBD2 agrees at 8 bases. V lost 6 bases to trimming and J lost 5 bases; unmatched junction nucleotides: 8. This CDR3 has 15 residues. CDR1 is MNHEY, CDR2 SVGAGI, per germline. The CDR3 here is CASRKSGGGTGELFF. In DNA form, the CDR3 reads TGTGCCAGCAGGAAAAGCGGGGGAGGTACCGGGGAGCTGTTTTTT.